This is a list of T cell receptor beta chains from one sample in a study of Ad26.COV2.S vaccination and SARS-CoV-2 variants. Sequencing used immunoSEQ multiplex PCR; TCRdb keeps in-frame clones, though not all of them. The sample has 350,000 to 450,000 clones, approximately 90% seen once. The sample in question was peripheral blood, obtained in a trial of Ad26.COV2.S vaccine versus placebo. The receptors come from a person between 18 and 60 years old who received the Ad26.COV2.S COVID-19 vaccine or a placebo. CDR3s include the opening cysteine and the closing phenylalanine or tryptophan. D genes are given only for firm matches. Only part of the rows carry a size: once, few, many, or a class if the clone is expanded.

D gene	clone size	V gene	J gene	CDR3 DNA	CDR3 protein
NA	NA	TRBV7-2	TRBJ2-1	TGTGCCAGCAGCTCCCTACTGAGGGAGGTTGATGAGCAGTTCTTC	CASSSLLREVDEQFF
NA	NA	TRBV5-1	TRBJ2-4	TGCGCCAGCAGCTTGGGAGACGCCAAAAACATTCAGTACTTC	CASSLGDAKNIQYF
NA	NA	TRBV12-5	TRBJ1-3	TGTGCTAGTGGTTTGGTCCCCACGGACAGACTCTCTGGAAACACCATATATTTT	CASGLVPTDRLSGNTIYF
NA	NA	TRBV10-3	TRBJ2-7	TGTGCCATCAGTGAGGGCCCGTCGAGGGAGCAGTACTTC	CAISEGPSREQYF
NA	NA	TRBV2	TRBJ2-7	TGTGCCAGCAGTACGCTGAGGGAAGTGTTACCCATTAGGGACGAGCAGTACTTC	CASSTLREVLPIRDEQYF
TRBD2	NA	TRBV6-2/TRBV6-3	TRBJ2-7	TGTGCCAGCAGTTACTCGATTTATAGCGGGATCTCCTACGAGCAGTACTTC	CASSYSIYSGISYEQYF
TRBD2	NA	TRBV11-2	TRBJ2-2	TGTGCCAGCAGCGGTGGGGGCCGACTAGCGGGAGGGCCTAGCGGGGAGCTGTTTTTT	CASSGGGRLAGGPSGELFF
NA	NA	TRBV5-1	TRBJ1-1	TGCGCCAGCAGCCCGAGTTCGGAGAATGAAGCTTTCTTT	CASSPSSENEAFF
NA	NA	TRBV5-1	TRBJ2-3	TGCGCCAGCAGCTCCCGTGGCGAGGGAGGAGATACGCAGTATTTT	CASSSRGEGGDTQYF
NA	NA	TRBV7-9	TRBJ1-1	TGTGCCAGCAGCCCTGGGGGCTGGAACACTGAAGCTTTCTTT	CASSPGGWNTEAFF
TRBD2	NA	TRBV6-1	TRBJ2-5	TGTGCCAGCAGTGACCGGGGGGGATACGAGACCCAGTACTTC	CASSDRGGYETQYF
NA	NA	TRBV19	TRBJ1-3	TGTGCCAGTAGTATAGGACAGGCCTCTGGAAACACCATATATTTT	CASSIGQASGNTIYF
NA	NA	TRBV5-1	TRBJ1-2	TGCGCCAGCAGCAACACGGGCGGTGGCTACACCTTC	CASSNTGGGYTF
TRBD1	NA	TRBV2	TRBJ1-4	TGTGCCAGCCGGGCGGGGACAGCTAATGAAAAACTGTTTTTT	CASRAGTANEKLFF
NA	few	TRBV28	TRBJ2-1	TGTGCCAGCAGTGAACCTACTAGAGGAGATGAGCAGTTCTTC	CASSEPTRGDEQFF
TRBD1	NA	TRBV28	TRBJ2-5	TGTGCCAGCAGTTTAGGGACAGGGGACCAAAAGACCCAGTACTTC	CASSLGTGDQKTQYF
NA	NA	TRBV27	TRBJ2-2	TGTGCCAGCAGGCCCGGAGGGAACACCGGGGAGCTGTTTTTT	CASRPGGNTGELFF
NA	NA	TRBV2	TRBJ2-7	TGTGCCAGCACGGGGCAAGGAGGCTACGAGCAGTACTTC	CASTGQGGYEQYF
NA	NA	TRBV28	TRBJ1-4	TGTGCCAGCAGTCCCCCATCAGGGACGGGTGAAAAACTGTTTTTT	CASSPPSGTGEKLFF
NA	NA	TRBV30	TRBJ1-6	TGTGCCTGGAGCTTGGGGAATTCACCCCTCCACTTT	CAWSLGNSPLHF
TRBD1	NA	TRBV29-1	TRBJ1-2	TGCAGCGTTGACAGGGGGGTAGGAGGCTACACCTTC	CSVDRGVGGYTF
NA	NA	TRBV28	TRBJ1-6	TGTGCCAGCAGTTTAAGCGGGGTTTCACCCCTCCACTTT	CASSLSGVSPLHF
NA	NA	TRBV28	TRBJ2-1	TGTGCCAGCAGTTCTATATTAGGACGGACTGAGCAGTTCTTC	CASSSILGRTEQFF
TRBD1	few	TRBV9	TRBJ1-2	TGTGCCAGCAGCTTCAGGGGGGATGGCTACACCTTC	CASSFRGDGYTF
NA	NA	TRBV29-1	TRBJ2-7	TGCAGCGTTGTTTCCGGACCCTACGAGCAGTACTTC	CSVVSGPYEQYF
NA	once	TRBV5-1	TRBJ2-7	TGCGCCAGCAGCTTGGCTGGGGAGCAGTACTTC	CASSLAGEQYF
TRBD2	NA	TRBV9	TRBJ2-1	TGTGCCAGCAGCGTAGGAAATAGCGGGAGGGTTAATGAGCAGTTCTTC	CASSVGNSGRVNEQFF
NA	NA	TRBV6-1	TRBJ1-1	TGTGCCAGCAGTGAAGGTTGGGCGGTCAAAACTGAAGCTTTCTTT	CASSEGWAVKTEAFF
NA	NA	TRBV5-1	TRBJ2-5	TGCGCCAGCAGCGGCGGGAACCGGGATGGGACCCAGTACTTC	CASSGGNRDGTQYF
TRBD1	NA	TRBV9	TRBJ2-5	TGTGCCAGCAGCGTAGGTGGGACAGGGAAAGAGACCCAGTACTTC	CASSVGGTGKETQYF
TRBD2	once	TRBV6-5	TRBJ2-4	TGTGCCAGCAGTTCCCTTAGCGGGAGGAACAAAAACATTCAGTACTTC	CASSSLSGRNKNIQYF
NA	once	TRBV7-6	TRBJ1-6	TGTGCCAGCAGCTTAGATGGGGGGAATTCACCCCTCCACTTT	CASSLDGGNSPLHF
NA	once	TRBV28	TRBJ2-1	TGTGCCAGCGGTTTGGAGGGGGGCTACAATGAGCAGTTCTTC	CASGLEGGYNEQFF
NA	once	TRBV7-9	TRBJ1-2	TGTGCCAGCAGCTTAGCAAGGTTCGGCTACACCTTC	CASSLARFGYTF
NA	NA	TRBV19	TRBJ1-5	TGTGCCAGTAGGCCACAAACAGGGCCTATCAATCAGCCCCAGCATTTT	CASRPQTGPINQPQHF
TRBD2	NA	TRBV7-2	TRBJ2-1	TGTGCCAGCAGCTTAAGCCTAGCGGGGGTATACAATGAGCAGTTCTTC	CASSLSLAGVYNEQFF
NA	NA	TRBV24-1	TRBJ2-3	TGTGCCACCAGTGATAAAGCAGATACGCAGTATTTT	CATSDKADTQYF
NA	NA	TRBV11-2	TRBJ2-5	TGTGCCAGCAGCTTAGACCACCGAGGGACCCAGTACTTC	CASSLDHRGTQYF
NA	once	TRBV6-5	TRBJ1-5	TGTGCCAGCACCGCGGGGGGGGAGCCCCAGCATTTT	CASTAGGEPQHF